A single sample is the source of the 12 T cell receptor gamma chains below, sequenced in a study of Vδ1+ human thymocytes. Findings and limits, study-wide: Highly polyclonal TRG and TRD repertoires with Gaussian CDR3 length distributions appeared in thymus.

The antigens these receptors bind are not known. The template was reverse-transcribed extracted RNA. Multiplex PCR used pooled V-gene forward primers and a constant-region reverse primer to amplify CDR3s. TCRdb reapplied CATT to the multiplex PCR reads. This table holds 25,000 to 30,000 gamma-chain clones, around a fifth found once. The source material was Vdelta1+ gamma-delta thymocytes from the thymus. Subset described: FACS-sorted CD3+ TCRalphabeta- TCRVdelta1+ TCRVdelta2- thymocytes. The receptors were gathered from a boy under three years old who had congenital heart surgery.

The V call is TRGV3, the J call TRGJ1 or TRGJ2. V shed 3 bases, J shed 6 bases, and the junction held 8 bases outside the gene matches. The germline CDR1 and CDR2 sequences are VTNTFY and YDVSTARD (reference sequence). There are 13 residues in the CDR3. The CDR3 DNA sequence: TGTGCCACCTGGGACGGCGGGGCTTATAAGAAACTCTTT. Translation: CATWDGGAYKKLF.

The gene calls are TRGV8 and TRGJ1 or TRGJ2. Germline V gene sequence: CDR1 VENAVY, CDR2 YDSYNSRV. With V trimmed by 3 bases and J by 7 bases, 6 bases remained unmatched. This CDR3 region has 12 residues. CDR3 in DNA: TGTGCCACCTGGGATGGAGCCTATAAGAAACTCTTT. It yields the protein CATWDGAYKKLF.

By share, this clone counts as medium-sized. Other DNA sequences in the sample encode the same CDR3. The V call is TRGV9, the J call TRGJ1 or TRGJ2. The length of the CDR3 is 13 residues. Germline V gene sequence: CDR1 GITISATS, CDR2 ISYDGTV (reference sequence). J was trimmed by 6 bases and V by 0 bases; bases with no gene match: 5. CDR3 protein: CALWEVRSYKKLF. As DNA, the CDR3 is TGTGCCTTGTGGGAGGTGCGGAGTTATAAGAAACTCTTT.

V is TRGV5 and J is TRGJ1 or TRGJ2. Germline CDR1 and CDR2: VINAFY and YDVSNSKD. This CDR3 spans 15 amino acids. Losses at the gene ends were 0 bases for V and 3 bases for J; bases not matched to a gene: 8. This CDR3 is CATWDRSTFYYKKLF. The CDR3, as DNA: TGTGCCACCTGGGACAGGTCAACTTTTTATTATAAGAAACTCTTT.

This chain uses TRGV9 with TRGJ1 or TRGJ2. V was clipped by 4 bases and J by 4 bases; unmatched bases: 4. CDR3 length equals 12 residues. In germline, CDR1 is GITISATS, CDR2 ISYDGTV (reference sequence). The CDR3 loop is CALWDSYYKKLF. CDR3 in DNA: TGTGCCTTGTGGGACTCATATTATAAGAAACTCTTT.

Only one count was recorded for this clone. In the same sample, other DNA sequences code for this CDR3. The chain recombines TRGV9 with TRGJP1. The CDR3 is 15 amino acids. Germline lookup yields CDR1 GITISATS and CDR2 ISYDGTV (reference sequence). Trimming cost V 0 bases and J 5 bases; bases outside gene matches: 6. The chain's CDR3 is CALWEVRSTGWFKIF. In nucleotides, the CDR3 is TGTGCCTTGTGGGAGGTGCGGAGTACTGGTTGGTTCAAGATATTT.

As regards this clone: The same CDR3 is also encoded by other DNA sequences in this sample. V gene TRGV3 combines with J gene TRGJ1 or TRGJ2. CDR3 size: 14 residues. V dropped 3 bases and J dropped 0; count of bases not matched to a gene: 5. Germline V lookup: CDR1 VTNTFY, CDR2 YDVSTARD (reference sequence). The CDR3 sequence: CATWDRSNYYKKLF. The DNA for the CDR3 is TGTGCCACCTGGGACCGTTCGAATTATTATAAGAAACTCTTT.

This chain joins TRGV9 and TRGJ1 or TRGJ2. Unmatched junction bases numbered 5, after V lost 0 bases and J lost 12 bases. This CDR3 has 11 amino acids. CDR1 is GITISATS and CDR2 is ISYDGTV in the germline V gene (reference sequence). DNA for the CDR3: TGTGCCTTGTGGGAGGTGGAGGGGAAACTCTTT. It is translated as CALWEVEGKLF.

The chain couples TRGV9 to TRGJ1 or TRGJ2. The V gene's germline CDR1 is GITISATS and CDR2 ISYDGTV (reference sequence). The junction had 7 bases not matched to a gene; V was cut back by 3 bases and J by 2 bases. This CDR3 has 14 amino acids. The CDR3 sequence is CALWEPVDYYKKLF. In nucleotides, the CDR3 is TGTGCCTTGTGGGAGCCCGTCGATTATTATAAGAAACTCTTT.

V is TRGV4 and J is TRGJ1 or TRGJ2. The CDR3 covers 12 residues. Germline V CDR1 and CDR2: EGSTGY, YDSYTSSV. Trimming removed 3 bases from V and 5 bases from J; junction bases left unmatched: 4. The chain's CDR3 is CATWDFDYKKLF. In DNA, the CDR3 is TGTGCCACCTGGGATTTTGATTATAAGAAACTCTTT.

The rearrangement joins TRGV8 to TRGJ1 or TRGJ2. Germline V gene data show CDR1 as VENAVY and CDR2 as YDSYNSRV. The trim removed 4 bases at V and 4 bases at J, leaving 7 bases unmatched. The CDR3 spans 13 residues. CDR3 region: CATWEEVYYKKLF. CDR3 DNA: TGTGCCACCTGGGAAGAGGTGTATTATAAGAAACTCTTT.

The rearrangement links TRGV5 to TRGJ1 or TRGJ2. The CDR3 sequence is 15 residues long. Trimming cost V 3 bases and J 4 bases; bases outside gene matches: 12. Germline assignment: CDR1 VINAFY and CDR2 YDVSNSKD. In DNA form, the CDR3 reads TGTGCCACCTGGGACGGAAAGGGATTATATTATAAGAAACTCTTT. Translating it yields CATWDGKGLYYKKLF.